These T cell receptor beta chains were read from a single sample in a study of cytotoxic CD8 clonotypes in ibrutinib-treated CLL. This table comes from immunoSEQ multiplex PCR, and its TCRdb copy is limited to in-frame clones, with some not included. The top ten clones hold around 5.3% of a sample with over 250,000 clones, 70% to 80% of them seen once. The source was PBMCs, collected at disease progression, from a patient treated with ibrutinib. Receptors were obtained from a human donor with chronic lymphocytic leukemia. Each CDR3 is given with its conserved first and last residue. D genes are given only for firm matches. Clone size is not always given. Where it is, it says once, few, many or a class for expanded clones.

DNA,CDR3,size,V,J,D,length
TGCAGCGTTGAAACGAACCGAGGGTATGGCTACACCTTC,CSVETNRGYGYTF,few,TRBV29-1,TRBJ1-2,NA,13
TGTGCCAGCAGAGACAATGAGCAGTTCTTC,CASRDNEQFF,NA,TRBV9,TRBJ2-1,NA,10
TGTGCCAGCAGCGTAACGACAGGGGGTGAAGCTTTCTTT,CASSVTTGGEAFF,NA,TRBV9,TRBJ1-1,TRBD1,13
TGCGCCAGCAGCCTGGGCGGCCCTAATGAAAAACTGTTTTTT,CASSLGGPNEKLFF,NA,TRBV5-1,TRBJ1-4,NA,14
TGTGCCACCAGCAGCCGGGGCAACTATGGCTACACCTTC,CATSSRGNYGYTF,NA,TRBV15,TRBJ1-2,NA,13
TGTGCCAGCAGCTTAGTGAGTTACGAGCAGTACTTC,CASSLVSYEQYF,NA,TRBV7-8,TRBJ2-7,NA,12
TGTGCCAGCAGCTTCTCTTCCTACGAGCAGTACTTC,CASSFSSYEQYF,NA,TRBV7-9,TRBJ2-7,NA,12
TGTGCCAGCAGCTTAGGAGGCTCTGGGGCCAACGTCCTGACTTTC,CASSLGGSGANVLTF,NA,TRBV7-2,TRBJ2-6,NA,15
TGTGCCAGCAGCTTAGTTCCAGGGAAGGAGACCCAGTACTTC,CASSLVPGKETQYF,NA,TRBV7-8,TRBJ2-5,NA,14
TGTGCCAGCAGCGCCGGGTGGGGGACTGAAGCTTTCTTT,CASSAGWGTEAFF,NA,TRBV7-9,TRBJ1-1,NA,13
TGCGCCAGCAGACAAGGACAGTACTCCTACAATGAGCAGTTCTTC,CASRQGQYSYNEQFF,NA,TRBV5-1,TRBJ2-1,NA,15
TGTGCCAGCAGTGTGGTACGGGAGACCCAGTACTTC,CASSVVRETQYF,NA,TRBV2,TRBJ2-5,NA,12
TGTGCCAGCAGTTCACTCTCTATAGTTGGCGAGACCCAGTACTTC,CASSSLSIVGETQYF,NA,TRBV6-1,TRBJ2-5,NA,15
TGTGCCAGCAGCCCCGGGGGGCTAGCGGGGCACTACGAGCAGTACTTC,CASSPGGLAGHYEQYF,NA,TRBV9,TRBJ2-7,TRBD2,16
TGCAGCGTTTCAGCGCCGCGGGGGGGGCTCATCGTGACCCAGTACTTC,CSVSAPRGGLIVTQYF,NA,TRBV29-1,TRBJ2-5,TRBD2,16
TGTGCCAGCAGTTTAGGGGTTTACGAGCAGTACTTC,CASSLGVYEQYF,NA,TRBV28,TRBJ2-7,NA,12
TGTGCCAGCAGCTCACAACCTAACTATGGCTACACCTTC,CASSSQPNYGYTF,few,TRBV27,TRBJ1-2,NA,13
TGTGCCAGCAGTTACCCGCCAGGGGGCGAGACCCAGTACTTC,CASSYPPGGETQYF,NA,TRBV6-5,TRBJ2-5,TRBD1,14
TGTGCCAGCAGTTTGAAGTTCGGACTAGCGAGCTCCTACAATGAGCAGTTCTTC,CASSLKFGLASSYNEQFF,NA,TRBV28,TRBJ2-1,TRBD2,18
TGTGCCAGCAGCGTAGGGTCCTGGTGGGGGGCCCACACCGGGGAGCTGTTTTTT,CASSVGSWWGAHTGELFF,few,TRBV9,TRBJ2-2,NA,18
TGTGCCAGCAGCCAAGAGGGACTCTGGTGGCATGAGCAGTTCTTC,CASSQEGLWWHEQFF,NA,TRBV14,TRBJ2-1,NA,15
TGTGCCAGCAGTGAATCAGGGGGCGGCTACGAGCAGTACTTC,CASSESGGGYEQYF,NA,TRBV6-1,TRBJ2-7,TRBD1,14
TGTGCCAGCAGTTACTCGATCGGTGGGACAGCTTACGAGCAGTACTTC,CASSYSIGGTAYEQYF,NA,TRBV6-6,TRBJ2-7,TRBD1,16
TGTGCCAGCAACATACAGGGGTCCCCCTACGAGCAGTACTTC,CASNIQGSPYEQYF,NA,TRBV28,TRBJ2-7,TRBD1,14
TGTGCCAGCAGCTTGTGGCAGAGCACAGATACGCAGTATTTT,CASSLWQSTDTQYF,few,TRBV7-2,TRBJ2-3,NA,14
TGTGCCAGCAGCGTGGGTAGCGGCTACACCTTC,CASSVGSGYTF,NA,TRBV2,TRBJ1-2,NA,11
TGCGCCAGCAGCCAAGGGGACAGGGCCCCCCTCGCCGGGGAGCTGTTTTTT,CASSQGDRAPLAGELFF,NA,TRBV4-3,TRBJ2-2,TRBD1,17
TGTGCCAGCACCCGCCATGCCGGGACTTCAGTTAAAGATGAGCAGTTCTTC,CASTRHAGTSVKDEQFF,once,TRBV13,TRBJ2-1,NA,17
TGTGCCAGCAGCTTAAGTGGGGTACCCGGGGAGCTGTTTTTT,CASSLSGVPGELFF,NA,TRBV7-3,TRBJ2-2,NA,14
TGTGCCAGCAGTTATTTGGGTTGGGGGACCGACACTGAAGCTTTCTTT,CASSYLGWGTDTEAFF,NA,TRBV6-6,TRBJ1-1,NA,16
TGTGCCACCAGCAGAGATGAATACGAGCAGTACTTC,CATSRDEYEQYF,NA,TRBV15,TRBJ2-7,NA,12
TGTGCCAGCGGGACACCCTATGAGGGCTACACCTTC,CASGTPYEGYTF,NA,TRBV14,TRBJ1-2,NA,12
TGTGCCAGCAGTTCAAGGGGTTTTGACAGGGCCTACGAGCAGTACTTC,CASSSRGFDRAYEQYF,NA,TRBV11-2,TRBJ2-7,TRBD1,16
TGCGCCAGCAGCTTGGTTGGCAGGACCAATTCACCCCTCCACTTT,CASSLVGRTNSPLHF,NA,TRBV5-1,TRBJ1-6,NA,15
TGCGCCAGCAGCTTGGACACAGGAAGTAACTATGGCTACACCTTC,CASSLDTGSNYGYTF,NA,TRBV5-1,TRBJ1-2,NA,15
TGCGCCAGCAGCCAAGATTGGCAACGCGCGAACACTGAAGCTTTCTTT,CASSQDWQRANTEAFF,NA,TRBV4-3,TRBJ1-1,NA,16
TGTGCCAGCAGCTTACCAGAGCGGGTCTCGACCCAGTACTTC,CASSLPERVSTQYF,NA,TRBV7-2,TRBJ2-5,NA,14
TGTGCCAGCAGCTTAGTACTCAGCGACCCTTATAGCAATCAGCCCCAGCATTTT,CASSLVLSDPYSNQPQHF,NA,TRBV7-9,TRBJ1-5,NA,18
TGTGCCACCAGCAGGACGGGACAGGGGGCCAGAACAAAAGCCTACGAGCAGTACTTC,CATSRTGQGARTKAYEQYF,NA,TRBV15,TRBJ2-7,TRBD1,19
TGTGCCAGCAGCGATGTATGGAAGCAGTTCTTC,CASSDVWKQFF,NA,TRBV28,TRBJ2-1,NA,11
TGTGCCAGCAGTTACTCTCTAGCGGTAACCTACGAGCAGTACTTC,CASSYSLAVTYEQYF,NA,TRBV6-5,TRBJ2-7,TRBD2,15
TGTGCCAGCAGCCATCTAGCGGGAGGGGATGAGCAGTTCTTC,CASSHLAGGDEQFF,NA,TRBV7-6,TRBJ2-1,TRBD2,14
TGTGCCATCAGTGGGGGACAGATCTCCTACAATGAGCAGTTCTTC,CAISGGQISYNEQFF,once,TRBV10-3,TRBJ2-1,TRBD1,15
TGTGCCAGCTCACCGCAGCAGGGACCTCCTAACTATGGCTACACCTTC,CASSPQQGPPNYGYTF,NA,TRBV18,TRBJ1-2,NA,16
TGTGCCAGCAGTTCCGCGGACAGAACCTACGAGCAGTACTTC,CASSSADRTYEQYF,NA,TRBV28,TRBJ2-7,NA,14
TGTGCCAGCAGCTACAGCGGGAGTTCAGATACGCAGTATTTT,CASSYSGSSDTQYF,NA,TRBV7-2,TRBJ2-3,TRBD2,14
TGCGCCAGCAGCCAATATCCAGGGAACACTGAAGCTTTCTTT,CASSQYPGNTEAFF,NA,TRBV4-1,TRBJ1-1,NA,14
TGCGCCAGCAGCGTTGGCTCGGCTAGCGGGGGCCGGGAGACCCAGTACTTC,CASSVGSASGGRETQYF,NA,TRBV5-1,TRBJ2-5,TRBD2,17
TGTGCCAGCAGCTTAAGGGACCCGAACTTGGGGGGGCAACGGCAGCCCCAGCATTTT,CASSLRDPNLGGQRQPQHF,NA,TRBV7-2,TRBJ1-5,NA,19
TGTGCCAGCAGCGTAGGGGACAGGGGGATTTATGGCTACACCTTC,CASSVGDRGIYGYTF,NA,TRBV25-1,TRBJ1-2,TRBD1,15
TGTGCCAGCAGCTTGGTTGGCGGGAGGGGTACAGATACGCAGTATTTT,CASSLVGGRGTDTQYF,NA,TRBV5-6,TRBJ2-3,TRBD2,16
TGTGCCAGCAGCTTTGAAGACGAGCAGTACTTC,CASSFEDEQYF,NA,TRBV5-4,TRBJ2-7,NA,11
TGCAGCGTCCTGAATTGGGACAGGGGATTTTACACTGAAGCTTTCTTT,CSVLNWDRGFYTEAFF,NA,TRBV29-1,TRBJ1-1,TRBD1,16
TGTGCCAGCAGCTTAGTTAGGACAGGGATCCACGAGCAGTACTTC,CASSLVRTGIHEQYF,NA,TRBV7-6,TRBJ2-7,TRBD1,15
TGTGCCAGCAGGAACCGGCAGGCCGAGTACTTC,CASRNRQAEYF,NA,TRBV7-8,TRBJ2-7,NA,11